This T cell receptor beta chain emerged from a study of shared clonotypes between healthy human individuals. CD8 cells classed as naive were CD45RO-negative and positively selected for CCR7, excluding terminally differentiated effector memory CD45RA+ cells. The CDR3 loop spans 17 amino acids. Trimming stripped 1 base from V and 2 bases from J, with 16 bases between. Germline CDR1 is SEHNR and CDR2 is FQNEAQ (reference sequence). Some clones are missing from TCRdb's copy, which holds only in-frame ones; the method was immunoSEQ multiplex PCR. This table has around 1,900,000 clones, about 94% appearing once.

The sequence came from a young man in good health. Some clones in this sample may be carry-over from other donors' samples. The V and J genes are TRBV7-9 and TRBJ2-3; D may correspond to TRBD1 or TRBD2 (5 bases each). The sequenced material came from naive CD8+ T cells from PBMCs. CDR3 nucleotides: TGTGCCAGCAGCTTAGGTCTGCGGCAGGGAGTCACAGATACGCAGTATTTT. Translating it yields CASSLGLRQGVTDTQYF.